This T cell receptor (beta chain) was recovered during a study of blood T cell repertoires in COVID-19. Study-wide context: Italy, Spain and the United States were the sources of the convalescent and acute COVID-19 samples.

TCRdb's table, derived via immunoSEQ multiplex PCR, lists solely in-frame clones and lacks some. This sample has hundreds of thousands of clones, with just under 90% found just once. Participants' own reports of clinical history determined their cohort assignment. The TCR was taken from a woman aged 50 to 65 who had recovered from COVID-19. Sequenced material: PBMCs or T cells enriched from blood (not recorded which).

The CDR3 region has the DNA TGTGCCAGCATACAAGACAGTTTTAGCTCCTATAATTCACCCCTCCACTTT. This encodes CASIQDSFSSYNSPLHF. The chain combines TRBV2 with TRBJ1-6; the D gene is possibly TRBD1 (5 bases). CDR1 is SNHLY and CDR2 is FYNNEI in the germline V gene. Trimming removed 7 bases from V and 0 bases from J, with 16 bases in between. The CDR3 runs 17 residues.